This record concerns one T cell receptor (beta chain) sequence. This CDR3 has 14 amino acids. Germline V lookup: CDR1 SGHRS, CDR2 YFSETQ. Trimming at V came to 5 bases and at J to 7 bases, leaving 5 bases not matched to a gene. Measured with immunoSEQ multiplex PCR; TCRdb has only the in-frame clones, and not every one. The repertoire holds about 660,000 clones, with around 87% as singletons. The sample belongs to a study of shared T cell receptors in the human thymus. This sample also appeared in a second study, on human thymus T cells. As that report states: The people who donated were healthy Finnish babies having corrective surgery for congenital heart defects.

This receptor was identified in a boy in the first two years of life with a congenital heart defect. The genes are TRBV5-1 and TRBJ1-4, with 10 bases identical to TRBD1. Sequenced input: thymocytes. The CDR3 DNA follows: TGCGCCAGCAGTAGGGGACAGGGGCTTGAAAAACTGTTTTTT. This sequence encodes CASSRGQGLEKLFF.